The clone carrying this T cell receptor (beta chain) was seen only a few times. Its target is unknown. This sample is part of a study of T cells after yellow fever vaccination. Study overall: Each low-cell-number fraction was prepared by means of SMART-Seq v4 Ultra Low Input.

General study points: At around 95% for CD4 and almost 90% for CD8, most primary-vaccination clones showed up again after the booster. Only a small proportion of the clonotypes turned up in both the CD4 and the CD8 compartments, likely arising from convergent recombination.

It was through 5'RACE template switching that TCR cDNA was made, with a universal primer site and UMIs added. TCRdb re-analysed the 5' RACE reads in MiXCR, keeping a single row per CDR3 protein. This sample has about 430,000 distinct CDR3 sequences; around 19% occur once, and the top ten carry roughly 19%. The CDR3 sequence is 17 residues long. Trimming took off 5 bases at V and 4 bases at J, with 21 bases between the two ends. Germline V gene lookup returns CDR1 SGHRS and CDR2 YFSETQ. The V and J genes are TRBV5-1 and TRBJ2-2; either TRBD1 or TRBD2 may fit D (6 bases each). Source: PBMCs, taken before the yellow fever booster vaccination. This receptor was taken from a man between 18 and 29 years old who received the YFV17D yellow fever vaccine. This CDR3 reads CASRHARGDGVTGELFF. CDR3 bases: TGCGCCAGCAGACATGCGAGGGGGGATGGAGTCACCGGGGAGCTGTTTTTT.